This record covers a single TCR beta chain. The sample is drawn from a study of blood T cell repertoires in COVID-19. Study summary: Donors in the United States, Italy and Spain gave samples during acute or convalescent COVID-19. Nucleic acid was either cDNA or gDNA, and it came from T cells, B-cell-depleted T cells, or PBMCs.

J was trimmed by 0 bases and V by 3 bases; bases with no gene match: 6. From germline, CDR1 is GTSNPN and CDR2 SVGIG (reference sequence). This CDR3 contains 15 residues. In the original analysis: Amplification with reference gene primers provided the estimates of nucleated cell counts. The method was immunoSEQ multiplex PCR; TCRdb's version includes in-frame clones alone and lacks a portion of them. V, J and clone size reflect that table, while D and trimming were determined from the DNA. The sample gives 150,000 to 200,000 clones, roughly 90% of which show up once; about 0.54% is in the top ten. The rearrangement links TRBV30 to TRBJ2-3; 7 bases align to TRBD1. The clonotype comes from a man aged 45-60 years with acute or convalescent COVID-19. The sequencing sample was made of peripheral blood. The CDR3 nucleotides are TGTGCCTGGAGGAAAACAGGGGCTAGCACAGATACGCAGTATTTT. Translating it yields CAWRKTGASTDTQYF. Using reference TRBV30 and TRBJ2-3 for the parts outside the CDR3, the full variable domain is SQTIHQWPATLVQPVGSPLSLECTVEGTSNPNLYWYRQAAGRGLQLLFYSVGIGQISSEVPQNLSASRPQDRQFILSSKKLLLSDSGFYLCAWRKTGASTDTQYFGPGTRLTVL.